These T cell receptor beta chains were read from a single sample in a study of blood T cell repertoires in COVID-19. The assay was immunoSEQ multiplex PCR, and TCRdb's table has in-frame clones only and misses some. The table records about 160,000 clones, about 93% of them present only once. Sample: peripheral blood. The receptors shown here come from a woman in her 50s with acute or convalescent COVID-19. Both conserved end residues are part of each CDR3. A D gene is named only where the DNA matches it firmly. Clone size appears in some rows only: once, few, many, or a class for an expanded clone.

cdr3_aa	cdr3_nt	j_call	clone_size	d_call	v_call
CASSDSDQPQHF	TGCGCCAGCAGTGATTCAGATCAGCCCCAGCATTTT	TRBJ1-5	-	-	TRBV10-1
CASGQQGADTDTQYF	TGTGCCAGCGGCCAACAGGGGGCAGACACAGATACGCAGTATTTT	TRBJ2-3	-	TRBD1	TRBV13
CAWSRQGNEKLFF	TGTGCCTGGAGCCGACAGGGGAATGAAAAACTGTTTTTT	TRBJ1-4	-	TRBD1	TRBV30
CASSPMTGYVGDTQYF	TGTGCCAGTAGTCCGATGACAGGGTATGTTGGAGATACGCAGTATTTT	TRBJ2-3	-	TRBD1	TRBV19
CASSLLSEQYF	TGTGCCAGCAGTTTACTTAGCGAGCAGTACTTC	TRBJ2-7	-	-	TRBV12-3/TRBV12-4
CSVTSGQRNTEAFF	TGCAGCGTAACTTCGGGACAAAGAAACACTGAAGCTTTCTTT	TRBJ1-1	-	-	TRBV29-1
CASSEAPGQGYGYTF	TGTGCCAGCAGTGAAGCGCCGGGACAGGGGTATGGCTACACCTTC	TRBJ1-2	-	TRBD1	TRBV2
CASRPQGAGNQPQHF	TGTGCCAGCAGGCCTCAAGGGGCCGGCAATCAGCCCCAGCATTTT	TRBJ1-5	-	-	TRBV6-5
CASSDTGNTIYF	TGTGCCAGCAGCGATACAGGAAACACCATATATTTT	TRBJ1-3	-	-	TRBV6-5
CSARGLTGQYF	TGCAGTGCTAGGGGACTCACGGGGCAGTACTTC	TRBJ2-7	few	-	TRBV20-1
CASSQVLLTVSSGNTIYF	TGTGCCAGCAGCCAAGTCCTACTGACAGTGAGCTCTGGAAACACCATATATTTT	TRBJ1-3	-	-	TRBV3-1/TRBV3-2
CASSTANYEQYF	TGTGCCAGCAGCACAGCTAACTACGAGCAGTACTTC	TRBJ2-7	-	-	TRBV28
CAEAGGPTDTQYF	TGTGCAGAAGCGGGAGGGCCCACAGATACGCAGTATTTT	TRBJ2-3	-	TRBD2	TRBV7-2
CASSLYPSGGEIYGYTF	TGTGCCAGCAGTTTATACCCATCGGGGGGCGAAATCTATGGCTACACCTTC	TRBJ1-2	-	-	TRBV28
CASSPDRERYFANTIYF	TGTGCCAGCAGCCCGGACAGGGAACGGTATTTTGCAAACACCATATATTTT	TRBJ1-3	-	TRBD1	TRBV7-8
CASSQDHLAGQETQYF	TGTGCCAGCAGCCAAGATCATCTAGCGGGACAAGAGACCCAGTACTTC	TRBJ2-5	-	TRBD2	TRBV3-1/TRBV3-2
CASSLGGGLDNEQFF	TGTGCCAGCAGCTTGGGCGGGGGCCTAGACAATGAGCAGTTCTTC	TRBJ2-1	-	-	TRBV5-4
CATSRERTLAYNEQFF	TGTGCCACCAGCAGAGAACGCACCTTAGCCTACAATGAGCAGTTCTTC	TRBJ2-1	-	-	TRBV15
CASSPEAGNQPQHF	TGCGCCAGCAGCCCCGAAGCAGGGAATCAGCCCCAGCATTTT	TRBJ1-5	-	-	TRBV5-1
CASSSQGNTGELFF	TGTGCCAGCAGTTCACAGGGGAACACCGGGGAGCTGTTTTTT	TRBJ2-2	-	-	TRBV7-3
CASSPGGSGAQETQYF	TGTGCCAGCAGCCCGGGAGGTTCAGGGGCCCAAGAGACCCAGTACTTC	TRBJ2-5	-	-	TRBV5-4
CASSVEGTGDSPLHF	TGTGCCAGCAGCGTAGAAGGGACAGGGGATTCACCCCTCCACTTT	TRBJ1-6	-	TRBD1	TRBV9
CASSAQGTGVEKLFF	TGTGCCAGTAGTGCGCAGGGGACAGGGGTAGAAAAACTGTTTTTT	TRBJ1-4	-	TRBD1	TRBV19
CASSQVGSLGPQHF	TGCGCCAGCAGCCAAGTAGGGAGCTTGGGGCCCCAGCATTTT	TRBJ1-5	-	-	TRBV4-1
CASTQQGLNTEAFF	TGTGCCAGCACACAACAGGGGTTGAACACTGAAGCTTTCTTT	TRBJ1-1	-	TRBD1	TRBV6-5
CATSITSGRLEEQFF	TGTGCCACCAGCATTACTAGCGGGAGATTAGAGGAGCAGTTCTTC	TRBJ2-1	-	TRBD2	TRBV15
CASKKQNQPQHF	TGTGCCAGCAAAAAACAAAATCAGCCCCAGCATTTT	TRBJ1-5	-	-	TRBV21-1
CASSSQNNYGYTF	TGTGCCAGCAGTTCCCAAAATAACTATGGCTACACCTTC	TRBJ1-2	few	-	TRBV27
CASSPTGALNTEAFF	TGTGCCAGCAGCCCTACAGGGGCCCTCAACACTGAAGCTTTCTTT	TRBJ1-1	-	TRBD1	TRBV7-9
CASSSGGSNSYNEQFF	TGTGCCAGCAGCTCGGGGGGGTCGAACTCCTACAATGAGCAGTTCTTC	TRBJ2-1	few	TRBD2	TRBV7-2
CASSKRTGTNEQFF	TGTGCCAGCAGTAAAAGGACAGGGACAAATGAGCAGTTCTTC	TRBJ2-1	-	TRBD1	TRBV2
CASSLGSRDGYTF	TGTGCCAGCAGCTTAGGGTCGCGGGATGGCTACACCTTC	TRBJ1-2	-	-	TRBV7-2
CASRGSVYSYEQYF	TGTGCCAGCAGGGGTAGCGTTTACTCCTACGAGCAGTACTTC	TRBJ2-7	-	-	TRBV11-2
CASSLSFNYGYTF	TGTGCCAGCAGTTTATCCTTTAACTATGGCTACACCTTC	TRBJ1-2	-	-	TRBV28
CAWSDSTSGRTKTQYF	TGTGCCTGGAGTGACTCGACTAGCGGGAGGACGAAGACCCAGTACTTC	TRBJ2-5	-	TRBD2	TRBV30
CASSQVGTEAFF	TGTGCCAGCAGCCAAGTCGGCACTGAAGCTTTCTTT	TRBJ1-1	-	-	TRBV14
CASSGSGGTQPQHF	TGTGCCAGTAGTGGATCAGGGGGGACTCAGCCCCAGCATTTT	TRBJ1-5	-	TRBD1	TRBV19
CASSHGLAGLSTDTQYF	TGTGCCAGCAGCCACGGACTAGCGGGACTTAGCACAGATACGCAGTATTTT	TRBJ2-3	once	TRBD2	TRBV3-1/TRBV3-2
CASSLSAGDVNTEAFF	TGTGCCAGCAGTTTATCAGCGGGGGATGTGAACACTGAAGCTTTCTTT	TRBJ1-1	-	-	TRBV28
CASKDRVKEKLFF	TGTGCCAGCAAAGACAGGGTGAAGGAAAAACTGTTTTTT	TRBJ1-4	-	TRBD1	TRBV5-6
CASSILGGSPLHF	TGTGCCAGCAGTATCCTAGGGGGATCACCCCTCCACTTT	TRBJ1-6	-	-	TRBV6-5
CASSLWTSGNTGELFF	TGTGCCAGCAGCCTGTGGACTAGCGGGAACACCGGGGAGCTGTTTTTT	TRBJ2-2	-	TRBD2	TRBV5-6
CSVGSDRVPGGGAFF	TGCAGCGTTGGTTCGGACAGGGTACCAGGTGGGGGAGCTTTCTTT	TRBJ1-1	-	TRBD1	TRBV29-1
CASSARGPQGEQYF	TGTGCCAGCAGCGCCCGGGGCCCACAGGGGGAGCAGTACTTC	TRBJ2-7	-	TRBD1	TRBV11-2
CASSLQGLAGGPPQDTQYF	TGTGCCAGCAGCCTACAGGGTCTAGCGGGGGGTCCCCCGCAAGATACGCAGTATTTT	TRBJ2-3	-	TRBD2	TRBV3-1/TRBV3-2
CASSPTDGSYTF	TGCGCCAGCAGCCCGACTGATGGTAGCTACACCTTC	TRBJ1-2	-	-	TRBV4-3
CASSTRQGIEKGYTF	TGTGCCAGCTCTACTAGACAGGGAATCGAGAAAGGCTACACCTTC	TRBJ1-2	-	TRBD1	TRBV7-2
CASSETGQTSGNTIYF	TGTGCCAGCAGTGAGACTGGACAGACCTCTGGAAACACCATATATTTT	TRBJ1-3	-	-	TRBV28
CASSGRQGVYEKLFF	TGTGCCAGCAGTGGGAGACAGGGGGTCTATGAAAAACTGTTTTTT	TRBJ1-4	-	TRBD1	TRBV2
CAWSVRDGRGLDFSYNEQFF	TGTGCCTGGAGTGTACGGGATGGCAGGGGGCTCGATTTCTCCTACAATGAGCAGTTCTTC	TRBJ2-1	-	TRBD1	TRBV30
CASSQDGENYGYTF	TGTGCCAGCAGCCAAGATGGGGAGAACTATGGCTACACCTTC	TRBJ1-2	-	-	TRBV4-2